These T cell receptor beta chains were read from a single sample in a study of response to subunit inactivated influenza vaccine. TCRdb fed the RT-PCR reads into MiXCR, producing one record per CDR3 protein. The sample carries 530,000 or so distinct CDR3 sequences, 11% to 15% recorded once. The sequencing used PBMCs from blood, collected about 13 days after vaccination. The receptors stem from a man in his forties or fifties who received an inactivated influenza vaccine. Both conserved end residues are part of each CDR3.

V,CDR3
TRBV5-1,CASSGQGDEAFF
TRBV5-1,CASSTVFRSYNEQFF
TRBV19,CASSIDHATEAFF
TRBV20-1,CSARERTPGELFF
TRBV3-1,CASSHTSGATTEQYF
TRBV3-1,CASSLTSGGAWSDTQYF
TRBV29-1,CSVEVAAMNTGELFF
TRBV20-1,CSARDPSGAQNYNEQFF
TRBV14,CASSQVFGGTQYF
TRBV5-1,CASSFGGTGANVLTF
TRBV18,CASSPSGLGVGYEQYF
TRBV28,CASDPRTGVPGANVLTF
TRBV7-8,CASRQYRGGEQFF
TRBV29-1,CSVEKTRTGQETQYF
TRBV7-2,CASSFRSHTDTQYF
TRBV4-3,CASSQGGQDHSYEQYF
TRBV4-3,CASSQFRGFQETQYF
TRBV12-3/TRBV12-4,CASRGRSGVRTDTQYF
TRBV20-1,CSASLRQGTDTQYF
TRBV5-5,CATQLDMNTEAFF
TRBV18,CASSPPGGVYEQYF
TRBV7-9,CASSFTPGQGWRDTQYF
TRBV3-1,CASSLLGGKSSYNEQFF
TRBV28,CASSTGGQPYEQYF
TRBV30,CAWIAGGPYNEQFF
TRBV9,CASSPGASSSYNEQFF
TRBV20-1,CSARDPGWIAPLHF
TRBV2,CASRGAPATQYF
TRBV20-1,CSRRGLAGYSTDTQYF
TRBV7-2,CASSLSGGPYTDTQYF
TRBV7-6,CATSLGASSGEQYF
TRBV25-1,CASSFGTEVSAQHF
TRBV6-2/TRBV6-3,CASSDRDRGELFF
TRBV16,CASSQRVGAPSYEQYF
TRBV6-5,CASSYDPRSGNTIYF
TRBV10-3,CAISASDGGSDEQFF
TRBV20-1,CSFETGGTGQPQHF
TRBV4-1,CASRRQGAGQPQHF
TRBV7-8,CASSLVRSGDATDTQYF
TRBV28,CASSLAPDGGWETQYF
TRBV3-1,CASSQDWRVGEQYF
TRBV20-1,CSATGLAGIYEQFF
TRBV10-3,CAIRPGQSNTEAFF
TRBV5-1,CASSLGALGGTDTQYF
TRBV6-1,CATWGDLFTGELFF
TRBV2,CASSELGAPELYNEQFF
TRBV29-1,CSGGPGLNEQYF